This T cell receptor (beta chain) was recovered during a study of Graves' ophthalmopathy and Graves' hyperthyroidism. V was clipped by 4 bases and J by 3 bases; unmatched bases: 6. Germline V lookup: CDR1 KGHDR, CDR2 SFDVKD. This CDR3 spans 17 amino acids. TCR beta CDR3 regions were amplified from RNA transcripts. The first round was an RT-PCR with HTBI primers, and the second round was a multiplex PCR. One entry per CDR3 protein, called by TCRdb with MiXCR from the multiplex PCR reads. The repertoire has around 670,000 distinct CDR3 sequences, around 40% of them found once; the top ten carry about 40%.

This receptor was identified in an adult man with Graves' ophthalmopathy. The source material was peripheral blood. The chain links TRBV24-1 to TRBJ1-5; 12 bases match TRBD1. The CDR3 loop is CATSDPGTGGYNQPQHF. Written as DNA, the CDR3 is TGTGCCACCAGTGACCCAGGGACAGGGGGCTACAATCAGCCCCAGCATTTT.